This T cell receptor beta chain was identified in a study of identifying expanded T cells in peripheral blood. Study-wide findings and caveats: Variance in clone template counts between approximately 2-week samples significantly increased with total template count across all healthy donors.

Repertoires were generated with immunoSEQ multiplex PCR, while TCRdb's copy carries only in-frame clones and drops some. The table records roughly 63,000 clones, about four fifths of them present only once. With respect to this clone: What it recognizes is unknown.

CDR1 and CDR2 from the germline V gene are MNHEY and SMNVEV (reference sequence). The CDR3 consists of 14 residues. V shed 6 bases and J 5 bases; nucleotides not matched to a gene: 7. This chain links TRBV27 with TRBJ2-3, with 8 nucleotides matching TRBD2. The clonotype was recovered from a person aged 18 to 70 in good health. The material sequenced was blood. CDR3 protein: CASRSGGAVDTQYF. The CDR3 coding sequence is TGTGCCAGCAGATCCGGGGGGGCCGTAGATACGCAGTATTTT.